The 28 T cell receptor beta chains below were found in one sample sequenced in a study of blood T cell repertoires in COVID-19. Some clones are missing from TCRdb's copy, which holds only in-frame ones; the method was immunoSEQ multiplex PCR. The sample shows approximately 270,000 clones, around 85% of them seen only once. The sequenced sample was PBMCs or T cells enriched from blood (not recorded which). The source of these receptors is a woman between 45 and 65 years old who had recovered from COVID-19.

The rearrangement uses TRBV2 and TRBJ1-2, with no clear D. The length of the CDR3 is 15 residues. Looked up from germline, CDR1 is SNHLY and CDR2 is FYNNEI. V was trimmed by 9 bases and J by 0 bases, leaving 17 bases between them. CDR3 nucleotide sequence: TGTGCCAGTAGTTACACACGGGAGGCTAACTATGGCTACACCTTC. As protein: CASSYTREANYGYTF. Full variable domain (rest looked up from reference TRBV2 and TRBJ1-2): EPEVTQTPSHQVTQMGQEVILRCVPISNHLYFYWYRQILGQKVEFLVSFYNNEISEKSEIFDDQFSVERPDGSNFTLKIRSTKLEDSAMYFCASSYTREANYGYTFGSGTRLTVV.

The V gene is TRBV27, the J gene TRBJ2-7; 8 nucleotides line up with TRBD2. From germline, CDR1 is MNHEY and CDR2 SMNVEV (reference sequence). Trimming removed 0 bases from V and 6 bases from J; junction bases left unmatched: 7. This CDR3 has 15 residues. The CDR3 reads CASSLSSPGRGEQYF. The CDR3 DNA follows: TGTGCCAGCAGTTTATCATCCCCCGGGAGGGGCGAGCAGTACTTC.

The rearrangement links TRBV2 to TRBJ1-5; D possibly corresponds to TRBD1 (6 bases). CDR1 is SNHLY, CDR2 FYNNEI, per germline. CDR3 length: 16 residues. V gave up 7 bases and J gave up 0 bases, with 16 bases separating them. CDR3: CASTLGAGISNQPQHF. CDR3 in DNA: TGTGCCAGCACCCTGGGGGCAGGGATTAGCAATCAGCCCCAGCATTTT.

This rearrangement joins TRBV14 to TRBJ2-3; 15 bases map to TRBD2. In germline, CDR1 is SGHDN, CDR2 FVKESK. The CDR3 covers 19 residues. After removal of 4 bases from V and 2 bases from J, the junction contained 10 bases not matched to a gene. The CDR3 bases are TGTGCCAGCAGCCCTCACCCGGGACTAGCGGGAGGAAACACAGATACGCAGTATTTT. This encodes CASSPHPGLAGGNTDTQYF.

The chain links TRBV27 to TRBJ2-1, with 10 bases matching TRBD2. After removal of 5 bases from V and 8 bases from J, the junction contained 15 bases not matched to a gene. Germline-derived CDR1 and CDR2 are MNHEY and SMNVEV (reference sequence). The CDR3 loop spans 17 amino acids. The DNA of the CDR3 is TGTGCCAGCAGTCCTAGCGGGTTAGCGGGAGGTAATGATGAGCAGTTCTTC. Amino acids: CASSPSGLAGGNDEQFF.

The V call is TRBV7-9, the J call TRBJ2-5; 10 bases line up with TRBD1. This CDR3 is built from 14 residues. The V and J ends lost 6 bases and 5 bases, in that order; junction bases with no gene match: 6. Germline V gene data show CDR1 as SEHNR and CDR2 as FQNEAQ (reference sequence). As DNA, the CDR3 is TGTGCCAGCAGTTTGACAGGGGGCCGGGAGACCCAGTACTTC. Translation: CASSLTGGRETQYF.

This sequence joins TRBV9 and TRBJ2-3; 13 bases match TRBD2. The germline CDR1 and CDR2 sequences are SGDLS and YYNGEE. The length of the CDR3 is 18 residues. Trimming at V came to 4 bases and at J to 4 bases, leaving 12 bases not matched to a gene. For the CDR3, the DNA is TGTGCCAGCAGCCCATCCGGACTAGCGGGAGTTTCCTCAGATACGCAGTATTTT. It specifies CASSPSGLAGVSSDTQYF.

The V gene is TRBV4-1, the J gene TRBJ1-2, with 8 bases fitting TRBD1. The germline gives CDR1 MGHRA, CDR2 YSYEKL. This CDR3 has 14 residues. J was trimmed by 4 bases and V by 6 bases; bases with no gene match: 7. CDR3 amino acids: CASRPPGQGYGYTF. CDR3 in DNA: TGCGCCAGCAGACCCCCCGGACAGGGCTATGGCTACACCTTC.

This chain uses TRBV6-4 with TRBJ2-1; 8 positions match TRBD2. Germline V gene sequence: CDR1 MRHNA, CDR2 SNTAGT. V dropped 4 bases and J dropped 4; count of bases not matched to a gene: 9. The CDR3 is 16 residues long. This chain's CDR3 is CASSALGAGGYNEQFF. The CDR3 nucleotides are TGTGCCAGCAGTGCCCTCGGGGCGGGAGGTTACAATGAGCAGTTCTTC.

The J gene is TRBJ2-1, the V gene TRBV2; TRBD1 matches 10 bases. Germline V gene lookup returns CDR1 SNHLY and CDR2 FYNNEI. The length of the CDR3 is 15 residues. V shed 1 base, J shed 3 bases, and the junction held 0 bases outside the gene matches. CDR3 DNA sequence: TGTGCCAGCAGTGAAGGGGACAGGGGCTACAATGAGCAGTTCTTC. As protein: CASSEGDRGYNEQFF.

This clone showed up just a few times. The genes are TRBV4-2 and TRBJ2-7, with a tentative D call TRBD1 (6 bases). V was cut by 0 bases and J by 4 bases, with 16 bases left in between. This CDR3 has 16 residues. The V gene's germline CDR1 is LGHNA and CDR2 YNFKEQ. CDR3 protein: CASSQDVGGVGYEQYF. CDR3 in DNA: TGTGCCAGCAGCCAAGATGTAGGGGGAGTTGGGTACGAGCAGTACTTC.

The rearrangement joins TRBV19 to TRBJ2-5; D possibly corresponds to TRBD2 (5 bases). Germline V gene lookup returns CDR1 LNHDA and CDR2 SQIVND (reference sequence). Trimming pared 1 base from V and 4 bases from J, leaving 10 bases between. The CDR3 is 14 residues long. The CDR3: CASSIGLARETQYF. The CDR3 DNA reads TGTGCCAGTAGTATAGGGCTAGCACGAGAGACCCAGTACTTC.

This clone was observed once. The rearrangement uses TRBV5-6 and TRBJ2-2, with TRBD1 matching over 10 bases. The CDR3 loop spans 14 amino acids. The J segment lost 4 bases and the V segment lost 9 bases, leaving 6 bases of the junction unmatched. Germline CDR1 SGHDT, CDR2 YYEEEE. The CDR3 DNA sequence: TGTGCCACCTACGGACAGGGGGGCACCGGGGAGCTGTTTTTT. It specifies CATYGQGGTGELFF.

The rearrangement uses TRBV28 and TRBJ2-3; 8 bases fit TRBD2. Germline V gene data show CDR1 as MDHEN and CDR2 as SYDVKM. The V and J ends lost 8 bases and 1 base, in that order; junction bases with no gene match: 8. The CDR3 is 15 residues long. The CDR3 region has the DNA TGTGCCAGCGGTACGGGAGCGGGGGGCACAGATACGCAGTATTTT. Translating it yields CASGTGAGGTDTQYF.

This chain joins TRBV14 and TRBJ2-3; the match to TRBD2 covers 9 bases. Germline V gene sequence: CDR1 SGHDN, CDR2 FVKESK. V gave up 2 bases and J gave up 13 bases; unmatched junction bases: 4. The CDR3 consists of 12 residues. CDR3 nucleotides: TGTGCCAGCAGCCAAATAGCGGGAGATGAGTATTTT. It encodes CASSQIAGDEYF. Full variable domain (rest looked up from reference TRBV14 and TRBJ2-3): EAGVTQFPSHSVIEKGQTVTLRCDPISGHDNLYWYRRVMGKEIKFLLHFVKESKQDESGMPNNRFLAERTGGTYSTLKVQPAELEDSGVYFCASSQIAGDEYFGPGTRLTVL.

The chain couples TRBV10-3 to TRBJ1-3; no clear D. The CDR3 length is 15 residues. Trimming took off 6 bases at V and 0 bases at J, with 12 bases between the two ends. CDR1 and CDR2 (germline): ENHRY, SYGVKD. The CDR3 sequence: CAIRAQRTSGNTIYF. CDR3 sequence (DNA): TGTGCCATCAGAGCGCAGCGGACCTCTGGAAACACCATATATTTT.

CDR3 sequence: CASSQGDSEKLFF. CDR3 bases: TGTGCCAGCAGCCAAGGGGACAGTGAAAAACTGTTTTTT. The chain carries TRBV14 and TRBJ1-4; 7 positions match TRBD1. This CDR3 spans 13 amino acids. V lost 1 base and J lost 7; bases outside the gene matches: 0. Germline lookup yields CDR1 SGHDN and CDR2 FVKESK.

Concerning this clone: Its ends do not fully match the called genes, so a read error is possible. The chain recombines TRBV28 with TRBJ2-3, with D uncertain. The CDR3 loop spans 10 amino acids. Per the germline V gene, CDR1 is MDHEN and CDR2 is SYDVKM. The CDR3 region is CASSLYSGRF. The CDR3 bases are TGTGCCAGCAGTTTATACTCGGGTCGTTTT. The full variable domain, in which reference TRBV28 and TRBJ2-3 provide the parts outside the CDR3, is DVKVTQSSRYLVKRTGEKVFLECVQDMDHENMFWYRQDPGLGLRLIYFSYDVKMKEKGDIPEGYSVSREKKERFSLILESASTNQTSMYLCASSLYSGRFGPGTRLTVL.

This chain connects TRBV6-1 to TRBJ2-3; 10 positions agree with TRBD2. Germline-derived CDR1 and CDR2 are MNHNS and SASEGT. The ends lost 2 bases at V and 4 bases at J; junction bases unmatched: 6. There are 16 residues in the CDR3. The CDR3 region is CASSERPSGSSDTQYF. The CDR3 nucleotides read TGTGCCAGCAGTGAAAGGCCTAGCGGGAGCTCAGATACGCAGTATTTT.

This clone was counted between two and nine times. The J gene is TRBJ1-1, the V gene TRBV27; TRBD1 might be the D (5 bases). Trimming left V 4 bases short and J 3 bases short, with 15 bases between. The CDR3 has 15 residues. Germline loops: CDR1 MNHEY, CDR2 SMNVEV (reference sequence). The CDR3 is CASSSRDLRDTEAFF. CDR3 nucleotides: TGTGCCAGCAGTTCTCGGGACTTAAGGGACACTGAAGCTTTCTTT.

This rearrangement joins TRBV4-1 to TRBJ2-7; 9 nucleotides agree with TRBD1. With 4 bases clipped from V and 3 bases from J, the junction kept 22 bases outside the gene matches. The CDR3 contains 20 residues. The germline CDR1 and CDR2 sequences are MGHRA and YSYEKL. CDR3 residues: CASSPAPPGQGDPVDYEQYF. For the CDR3, the DNA is TGCGCCAGCAGCCCGGCCCCTCCGGGACAGGGAGACCCGGTGGACTACGAGCAGTACTTC.

The J gene is TRBJ1-4, the V gene TRBV2; D may be TRBD1 (6 bases). This CDR3 spans 13 amino acids. The germline CDR1 and CDR2 sequences are SNHLY and FYNNEI. The V gene lost 3 bases and the J gene lost 8 bases, with 10 bases spanning the gap. The CDR3 loop is CASSEGAREKLFF. As DNA, the CDR3 is TGTGCCAGCAGTGAGGGGGCTCGGGAAAAACTGTTTTTT.

This clone appeared once. This chain uses TRBV12-5 with TRBJ2-1; the match to TRBD2 covers 10 bases. V lost 1 base and J lost 6; bases outside the gene matches: 12. Germline V gives CDR1 LGHNT, CDR2 FRNRAP. The CDR3 has 18 residues. CDR3 nucleotides: TGTGCTAGTGGTTTGGGCCCTCCCCCAGCGGGAGGGCCCAATGAGCAGTTCTTC. Encoded protein: CASGLGPPPAGGPNEQFF.

Only a few counts were recorded for this clone. This sequence joins TRBV5-6 and TRBJ1-5; the D gene is possibly TRBD1 (6 bases). V lost 0 bases to trimming and J lost 9 bases, with 16 bases between them. This CDR3 region has 15 residues. Germline CDR1 reads SGHDT; CDR2 reads YYEEEE. Written as DNA, the CDR3 is TGTGCCAGCAGCTTGGGATGGGGGGGCGCGGGGCCCCAGCATTTT. Protein sequence: CASSLGWGGAGPQHF.

The J gene is TRBJ1-2, the V gene TRBV7-6; TRBD1 matches at 8 bases. The CDR3 has 13 amino acids. The germline V gene has CDR1 SGHVS and CDR2 FNYEAQ. V gave up 9 bases and J gave up 7 bases; unmatched junction bases: 10. In nucleotides, the CDR3 is TGTGCCAGTGCCGCAGGGGGCCTCAGTGGCTACACCTTC. Protein: CASAAGGLSGYTF. The full variable domain, completed using reference TRBV7-6 and TRBJ1-2, is GAGVSQSPRYKVTKRGQDVALRCDPISGHVSLYWYRQALGQGPEFLTYFNYEAQQDKSGLPNDRFSAERPEGSISTLTIQRTEQRDSAMYRCASAAGGLSGYTFGSGTRLTVV.

The chain employs TRBV4-1 and TRBJ1-1; a weak D match, TRBD1 (6 bases). This CDR3 contains 16 residues. Germline lookup yields CDR1 MGHRA and CDR2 YSYEKL. Trimming pared 4 bases from V and 0 bases from J, leaving 15 bases between. CDR3 DNA: TGCGCCAGCAGCCCAATGGGACAAGTTATGAACACTGAAGCTTTCTTT. Its protein product is CASSPMGQVMNTEAFF.

The genes are TRBV29-1 and TRBJ1-1; no clear D gene. The V gene's germline CDR1 is SQVTM and CDR2 ANQGSEA. Trimming took off 0 bases at V and 5 bases at J, with 10 bases between the two ends. The CDR3 spans 13 residues. The CDR3 is CSVEEFYTTEAFF. DNA of the CDR3: TGCAGCGTTGAAGAATTTTATACTACTGAAGCTTTCTTT.

V gene TRBV19 combines with J gene TRBJ2-1; no clear D. Trimming shortened V by 4 bases and J by 8 bases, and 6 bases separated the two germline ends. The CDR3 runs 11 residues. CDR1 is LNHDA and CDR2 is SQIVND in the germline V gene (reference sequence). The CDR3 region is CASSTLYEQFF. The CDR3 DNA reads as TGTGCCAGTAGTACCCTTTATGAGCAGTTCTTC.